The source of this T cell receptor (beta chain) is a study of blood T cell repertoires in COVID-19 (TCRdb year 2020). About the full investigation: The collaborator samples originated in the United States, Italy and Spain and spanned the acute and convalescent phases of COVID-19. The material from the prospective study consisted of cDNA or gDNA derived from T cells, B-cell-depleted T cells, or PBMCs. Subjects who had been exposed to COVID-19, were actively infected with it, or had recovered from it provided the deeply sampled blood TCRbeta repertoires that made up the dataset. The repertoires were released in a freely available public database intended as a resource for research on the immune response to SARS-CoV-2. The samples were drawn from the first 160 participants of the ongoing ImmuneRACE study and from some 1,300 subjects provided by 6 global collaborators. Sample metadata almost always included a de-identified subject ID, COVID-19 status, age in years and sex. Where available, HLA class I and class II types were obtained from metadata supplied by the sample provider rather than from assay-based typing.

In the prospective study, participants were roughly 18 to 100 years old, resided in about two dozen geographic areas of the United States, and were enrolled through a virtual design. In the prospective study, participants were assigned to cohorts based on the clinical history participants reported in a screening survey and a study questionnaire. In the prospective study, whole blood, serum and a nasopharyngeal or oropharyngeal swab were collected from each participant by mobile phlebotomists. Prospective study participants could optionally give additional blood draws and questionnaires over an approximately two-month period. Before DNA extraction, prospective study blood samples were shipped either frozen or at room temperature. A note on this clone: Its cognate antigen has yet to be identified. No base quality values were provided; no much bigger clone lies one nucleotide off.

CDR1 and CDR2, per the germline V gene (reference sequence), are SEHNR and FQNEAQ. The germline ends are 5 bases apart after V is trimmed by 6 bases and J by 6 bases. From cysteine to phenylalanine, the CDR3 is 11 amino acids long. Only the CDR3 part of the read is kept: 33 bases, read in frame from the first base. The immunoSEQ Assay, a bias-controlled multiplex PCR, was used to amplify TCRbeta CDR3 regions from genomic DNA. In the original analysis: Nucleated cell counts per sample were estimated from amplification of reference gene primers within the assay. To quantify the absolute abundance of each unique TCRbeta CDR3 rearrangement, sequence reads were collapsed and filtered. For each sample, productive Simpson clonality was calculated as the square root of Simpson's diversity index over productive rearrangements. TCRdb holds this immuneACCESS table with in-frame rearrangements only. Some clones are missing; in checked studies, unresolved V genes explain under half, and the rest has no known cause. V, J and clone size derive from that table, while D and trimming were established from the DNA sequence. For this sample there are 250,000 to 300,000 clones; about 86% appear just once. 4.1% of the sample goes to the ten largest clones.

Study-wide findings and limitations: The amount of clinical and demographic metadata varied by source and participant and was provided uncurated.

The receptor was isolated from a man aged 30-40 years with acute COVID-19. The sequence links TRBV7-9 to TRBJ1-4, with no confidently assigned D gene. The specimen sequenced was PBMCs or T cells enriched from blood (not recorded which). The CDR3 has the sequence CASSRDEKLFF. The nucleotide sequence is given as TGTGCCAGCAGTCGGGATGAAAAACTGTTTTTT. Supplemented by the reference TRBV7-9 and TRBJ1-4 proteins around the CDR3, the complete variable domain is DTGVSQNPRHKITKRGQNVTFRCDPISEHNRLYWYRQTLGQGPEFLTYFQNEAQLEKSRLLSDRFSAERPKGSFSTLEIQRTEQGDSAMYLCASSRDEKLFFGSGTQLSVL.